This TCR beta chain was profiled in a study of cytomegalovirus exposure and HLA in healthy donors. The J segment lost 5 bases and the V segment lost 0 bases, leaving 3 bases of the junction unmatched. The CDR3 has 17 residues. CDR1 and CDR2 from the germline V gene are SGHNT and YYREEE (reference sequence). This clone was seen a handful of times. In the PCR, 60 Vbeta and 13 Jbeta primers were used. Clones were read by immunoSEQ multiplex PCR, and TCRdb kept only the in-frame ones, dropping some. The sample holds 150,000 or so clones, 70% to 75% seen once. The genes are TRBV5-4 and TRBJ2-2, with TRBD2 identical over 14 bases. The clonotype was recovered from a man aged 18 to 30 in good health and CMV-seropositive. Sequencing was done on a sample of PBMCs. The chain's CDR3 is CASSLGLAGGRTGELFF. The CDR3 nucleotides are TGTGCCAGCAGCTTGGGACTAGCGGGGGGGCGAACCGGGGAGCTGTTTTTT.